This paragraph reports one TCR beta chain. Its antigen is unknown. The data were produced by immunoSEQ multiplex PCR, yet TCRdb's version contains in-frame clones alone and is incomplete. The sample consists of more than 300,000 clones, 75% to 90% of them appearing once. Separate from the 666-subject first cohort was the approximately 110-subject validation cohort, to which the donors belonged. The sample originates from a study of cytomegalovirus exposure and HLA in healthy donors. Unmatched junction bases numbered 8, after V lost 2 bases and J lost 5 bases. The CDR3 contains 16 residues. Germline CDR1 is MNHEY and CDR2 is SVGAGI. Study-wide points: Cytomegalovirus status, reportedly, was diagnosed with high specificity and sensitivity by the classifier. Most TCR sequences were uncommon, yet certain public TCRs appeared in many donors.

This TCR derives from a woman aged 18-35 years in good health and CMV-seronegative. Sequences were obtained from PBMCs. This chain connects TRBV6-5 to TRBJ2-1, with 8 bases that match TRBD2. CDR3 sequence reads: CASSYTGLVPHNEQFF. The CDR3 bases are TGTGCCAGCAGTTACACGGGACTAGTACCCCACAATGAGCAGTTCTTC.